These 32 T cell receptor beta chains share one sample of origin, sequenced in a study of T cells in Graves' hyperthyroidism and ophthalmopathy. Amplified TCR beta CDR3 regions derived from RNA transcripts. HTBI primers drove first-round RT-PCR of the TCR CDR3. TCRdb analysed the multiplex PCR reads with MiXCR anew, one entry per CDR3 protein. The repertoire includes about 640,000 distinct CDR3 sequences, less than 25% of them detected once, and around a third sits in the top ten. Sequencing was carried out using blood. These receptors were taken from a man in his thirties or forties with Graves' ophthalmopathy.

This clonotype was counted between two and nine times. The CDR3: CASSLRSGTSSGNTIYF. The CDR3 DNA sequence: TGTGCCAGCAGCTTACGCTCCGGGACAAGCTCTGGAAACACCATATATTTT. The chain has TRBV7-9 and TRBJ1-3; perhaps TRBD1 as D (6 bases). The CDR3 runs 17 residues. Germline V gene sequence: CDR1 SEHNR, CDR2 FQNEAQ (reference sequence). V gave up 2 bases and J gave up 0 bases, with 14 bases separating them.

The V and J genes are TRBV19 and TRBJ2-7; tentative D call: TRBD1 (5 bases). V lost 6 bases and J lost 5, with 14 bases in between. Germline CDR1 reads LNHDA; CDR2 reads SQIVND (reference sequence). The CDR3 runs to 13 residues. In DNA, the CDR3 is TGTGCCAGTAGAGGGCCAGGGCTGAACGAGCAGTACTTC. This encodes CASRGPGLNEQYF. Using reference TRBV19 and TRBJ2-7 for the parts outside the CDR3, the full variable domain is DGGITQSPKYLFRKEGQNVTLSCEQNLNHDAMYWYRQDPGQGLRLIYYSQIVNDFQKGDIAEGYSVSREKKESFPLTVTSAQKNPTAFYLCASRGPGLNEQYFGPGTRLTVT.

Concerning this clonotype: A junction boundary mismatches the germline segment, possibly from a read error. The chain uses TRBV20-1 and TRBJ1-1; D possibly corresponds to TRBD1 (5 bases). The CDR3 sequence is 10 residues long. Germline V lookup: CDR1 DFQATT, CDR2 SNEGSKA (reference sequence). CDR3 region: CSTYGYTGIF. CDR3 coding DNA: TGCAGTACATATGGGTATACAGGTATCTTT.

The gene calls are TRBV27 and TRBJ1-4, with TRBD1 as a possible D gene (6 bases). The CDR3 extends over 14 amino acids. Trimming stripped 5 bases from V and 8 bases from J, with 15 bases between. Germline CDR1 is MNHEY and CDR2 is SMNVEV (reference sequence). The CDR3 region is CASSPGQFEEKLFF. CDR3 in DNA: TGTGCCAGCAGTCCTGGACAGTTCGAAGAAAAACTGTTTTTT.

This clonotype came up once. The CDR3 DNA reads TGCAGTGCCCGGACTCCCCACACAGATACGCAGTATTTT. It translates to CSARTPHTDTQYF. This chain uses TRBV20-1 with TRBJ2-3; perhaps TRBD2 as D (5 bases). The V end was cut by 6 bases, the J end by 2 bases, with 12 bases between. Germline assignment: CDR1 DFQATT and CDR2 SNEGSKA (reference sequence). This CDR3 spans 13 amino acids.

This clonotype was seen more than once but under ten times. This chain connects TRBV2 to TRBJ2-5; D not certain. V was cut by 2 bases and J by 0 bases, with 19 bases left in between. CDR3 length: 18 residues. In germline, CDR1 is SNHLY, CDR2 FYNNEI. CDR3 nucleotides: TGTGCCAGCAGTGAAAGATTTAATAGACCGCCAGACCAAGAGACCCAGTACTTC. Translated, it gives CASSERFNRPPDQETQYF.

The table lists this clonotype with a few counts. The J gene is TRBJ2-7, the V gene TRBV7-9; D gene ambiguous. Trimming left V 6 bases short and J 5 bases short, with 17 bases between. This CDR3 has 14 residues. Germline CDR1 is SEHNR and CDR2 is FQNEAQ (reference sequence). The CDR3 reads CASSPTYVPHEQYF. In nucleotides, the CDR3 is TGTGCCAGCAGTCCTACCTATGTACCCCACGAGCAGTACTTC.

The gene calls are TRBV28 and TRBJ2-7; TRBD1 aligns across 7 bases. J was trimmed by 2 bases and V by 5 bases; bases with no gene match: 6. The CDR3 loop spans 14 amino acids. Germline V gives CDR1 MDHEN, CDR2 SYDVKM. The CDR3 protein is CASSLPGTAYEQYF. DNA for the CDR3: TGTGCCAGCAGTCTCCCCGGGACAGCCTACGAGCAGTACTTC.

The chain uses TRBV4-1 and TRBJ1-1, with 8 bases fitting TRBD1. CDR3 length: 16 residues. V was clipped by 4 bases and J by 1 base; unmatched bases: 8. Germline V lookup: CDR1 MGHRA, CDR2 YSYEKL. The CDR3 bases are TGCGCCAGCAGCCCCGACGACCAGGGGGCGAACACTGAAGCTTTCTTT. Its protein product is CASSPDDQGANTEAFF.

This clonotype was seen at least ten times. V gene TRBV20-1 combines with J gene TRBJ2-1, with 9 bases fitting TRBD2. The CDR3 extends over 16 amino acids. The junction had 6 bases not matched to a gene; V was cut back by 0 bases and J by 3 bases. CDR1 is DFQATT and CDR2 is SNEGSKA in the germline V gene (reference sequence). CDR3 in DNA: TGCAGTGCTAGAGATGGCGGGAGGGCCCACTACAATGAGCAGTTCTTC. It codes for CSARDGGRAHYNEQFF.

This sequence joins TRBV6-4 and TRBJ2-3; 13 bases fit TRBD2. Germline V gene lookup returns CDR1 MRHNA and CDR2 SNTAGT. With V trimmed by 5 bases and J by 5 bases, 7 bases remained unmatched. The CDR3 has 16 amino acids. The CDR3 is CASSTGTSGILDTQYF. For the CDR3, the DNA is TGTGCCAGCAGTACCGGGACTAGCGGGATTTTAGATACGCAGTATTTT.

The chain joins TRBV19 to TRBJ2-2, with D possibly being TRBD1 (6 bases). The V end was cut by 4 bases, the J end by 4 bases, with 10 bases between. CDR3 length: 14 amino acids. CDR1 LNHDA and CDR2 SQIVND come from the germline V gene (reference sequence). The CDR3 DNA is TGTGCCAGTAGTACTGGACAGACCACCGGGGAGCTGTTTTTT. Protein sequence: CASSTGQTTGELFF. The full variable domain, its missing parts supplied by reference TRBV19 and TRBJ2-2, is DGGITQSPKYLFRKEGQNVTLSCEQNLNHDAMYWYRQDPGQGLRLIYYSQIVNDFQKGDIAEGYSVSREKKESFPLTVTSAQKNPTAFYLCASSTGQTTGELFFGEGSRLTVL.

There are a few counts of this clonotype. The V and J genes are TRBV6-1 and TRBJ2-3; 8 bases are shared with TRBD2. The CDR3 consists of 15 residues. The ends lost 5 bases at V and 3 bases at J; junction bases unmatched: 7. Germline CDR1 reads MNHNS; CDR2 reads SASEGT. The CDR3 protein is CASSSAGVRTDTQYF. For the CDR3, the DNA is TGTGCCAGCAGTTCAGCGGGAGTAAGGACAGATACGCAGTATTTT.

The V gene is TRBV20-1, the J gene TRBJ2-3, with 13 positions matching TRBD2. Germline V gene sequence: CDR1 DFQATT, CDR2 SNEGSKA (reference sequence). The trim removed 6 bases at V and 3 bases at J, leaving 18 bases unmatched. This CDR3 spans 19 amino acids. This CDR3 is CSATGDSPGLAGVTDTQYF. The DNA of the CDR3 is TGCAGTGCCACCGGGGACAGTCCTGGACTAGCGGGAGTTACAGATACGCAGTATTTT.

This clonotype has just one count. With a much larger clone just one base away, this may be a read error. No conserved phenylalanine or tryptophan ends this CDR3, so it is likely a read error. The chain is built from TRBV28 and TRBJ2-5, with D perhaps TRBD1 or TRBD2 (6 bases each). The CDR3 covers 14 residues. Germline CDR1 MDHEN, CDR2 SYDVKM. V dropped 6 bases and J dropped 2 bases, with 13 bases sitting between them. The CDR3 DNA sequence: TGTGCCAGCAGCTCCCGGAGGGGGCAAGAGACCCAGTACCTC. This encodes CASSSRRGQETQYL.

CDR3 sequence (DNA): TGTGCCAGCAGCCAAGACGCCACCCCTGGGGCCAACGTCCTGACTTTC. It is translated as CASSQDATPGANVLTF. The chain uses TRBV4-2 and TRBJ2-6, with D hard to call. The germline V gene encodes CDR1 LGHNA and CDR2 YNFKEQ. There are 16 residues in the CDR3. V shed 0 bases and J shed 2 bases, with 8 bases lying between them.

In its sample, this clonotype was seen many times. The rearrangement links TRBV2 to TRBJ1-2, with D uncertain. The germline CDR1 and CDR2 sequences are SNHLY and FYNNEI. The CDR3 runs to 10 residues. Trimming removed 9 bases from V and 8 bases from J, with 10 bases in between. The CDR3 nucleotides are TGTGCCAGTCGGGTCTCGGGCTACACCTTC. This sequence encodes CASRVSGYTF.

V and J are TRBV6-1 and TRBJ2-3; 10 positions agree with TRBD1. After removal of 3 bases from V and 2 bases from J, the junction contained 2 bases not matched to a gene. From germline, CDR1 is MNHNS and CDR2 SASEGT. The CDR3 is 15 residues long. The CDR3 reads CASSEGTGDTDTQYF. The CDR3 DNA sequence: TGTGCCAGCAGTGAGGGGACAGGGGACACAGATACGCAGTATTTT.

The sample holds many counts of this clonotype. The gene calls are TRBV12-3 or TRBV12-4 and TRBJ1-2; no clear D gene. V dropped 1 base and J dropped 5 bases, with 11 bases sitting between them. This CDR3 region has 14 residues. The CDR3 bases are TGTGCCAGCAGTTTAGAGGGCTACGGATATGGCTACACCTTC. This translates into CASSLEGYGYGYTF.

Ten or more counts support this clonotype. The V gene is TRBV11-2, the J gene TRBJ1-4; TRBD1 aligns across 9 bases. The V gene end was trimmed by 5 bases and the J gene end by 6 bases; junction bases not matched to a gene: 4. Germline V CDR1 and CDR2: SGHAT, FQNNGV. CDR3 size: 14 residues. CDR3 sequence: CASSPQGAYEKLFF. The CDR3 DNA follows: TGTGCCAGCAGCCCACAGGGGGCGTATGAAAAACTGTTTTTT.

This rearrangement joins TRBV12-3 or TRBV12-4 to TRBJ2-1; TRBD2 is a possible D gene (5 bases). The CDR3 has 13 residues. V lost 6 bases to trimming and J lost 3 bases, with 9 bases between them. CDR3 sequence reads: CASRTEGYNEQFF. The CDR3 nucleotides are TGTGCCAGCAGAACCGAGGGCTACAATGAGCAGTTCTTC.

This clonotype was observed a handful of times. The CDR3 DNA reads TGTGCCAGTAGTATCCCGGGAGGGCAGCAGTTCTTC. Translating it yields CASSIPGGQQFF. V is TRBV19 and J is TRBJ2-1, with 8 bases identical to TRBD2. CDR1 is LNHDA, CDR2 SQIVND, per germline (reference sequence). Trimming at V came to 3 bases and at J to 11 bases, leaving 3 bases not matched to a gene. The CDR3 has 12 residues.

This clonotype was observed many times. The chain links TRBV12-3 or TRBV12-4 to TRBJ1-1, with a weak D call TRBD1 (5 bases). Trimming cost V 7 bases and J 4 bases, with 16 bases left between them. The CDR3 spans 14 residues. CDR3 in DNA: TGTGCCAGCAACCCCTCGGGGGGAGGCACTGAAGCTTTCTTT. This sequence encodes CASNPSGGGTEAFF.

This clonotype was found a few times. The V gene is TRBV27, the J gene TRBJ2-7; D assignment may be TRBD1 or TRBD2 (5 bases each). The V gene's germline CDR1 is MNHEY and CDR2 SMNVEV (reference sequence). The CDR3 has 14 residues. Trimming stripped 2 bases from V and 6 bases from J, with 14 bases between. The DNA of the CDR3 is TGTGCCAGCAGTTTAACCGGGTGGGACGCCGAGCAGTACTTC. It yields the protein CASSLTGWDAEQYF.

At least ten counts were recorded for this clonotype. J is TRBJ2-7 and V is TRBV5-1; a weak D match, TRBD1 (6 bases). The CDR3 runs to 12 residues. Trimming shortened V by 5 bases and J by 5 bases, and 11 bases separated the two germline ends. CDR1 and CDR2 (germline): SGHRS, YFSETQ. The CDR3 coding sequence is TGCGCCAGCAGACAGGGAAACAACGAGCAGTACTTC. It is translated as CASRQGNNEQYF.

V is TRBV19 and J is TRBJ2-2, with D perhaps matching TRBD1 or TRBD2 (5 bases each). Germline CDR1 reads LNHDA; CDR2 reads SQIVND (reference sequence). Trimming removed 2 bases at V and 5 bases at J, with 9 bases between. The CDR3 length is 14 residues. CDR3 loop: CASSIRGATGELFF. CDR3 nucleotide sequence: TGTGCCAGTAGTATAAGAGGGGCGACCGGGGAGCTGTTTTTT.

This clonotype turned up a few times. The V gene is TRBV10-3, the J gene TRBJ2-5; no reliable D call. V gave up 0 bases and J gave up 5 bases, with 10 bases separating them. The CDR3 covers 14 residues. Per the germline V gene, CDR1 is ENHRY and CDR2 is SYGVKD. The CDR3 bases are TGTGCCATCAGTGAGTCGGCAGGTTTCGAGACCCAGTACTTC. Protein: CAISESAGFETQYF.

Only a few counts were recorded for this clonotype. This chain links TRBV5-1 with TRBJ2-7, with 7 nucleotides matching TRBD1. V trimming: 6 bases; J trimming: 3 bases; junction bases outside the gene matches: 9. Germline V lookup: CDR1 SGHRS, CDR2 YFSETQ. The CDR3 loop spans 14 amino acids. CDR3 nucleotides: TGCGCCAGCACCTGGGACAGTACTTACTACGAGCAGTACTTC. It specifies CASTWDSTYYEQYF.

The chain employs TRBV7-6 and TRBJ2-7, with 9 bases lining up with TRBD2. The CDR3 loop spans 15 amino acids. Germline V lookup: CDR1 SGHVS, CDR2 FNYEAQ. The V gene end was trimmed by 5 bases and the J gene end by 5 bases; junction bases not matched to a gene: 10. The CDR3 bases are TGTGCCAGCAGCCCTTTAGCGGGAGAAACTAACGAGCAGTACTTC. Its translation: CASSPLAGETNEQYF.

This clonotype was picked up a small number of times. The chain carries TRBV6-2 or TRBV6-3 and TRBJ2-4; no clear D. Germline V gene lookup returns CDR1 MNHEY and CDR2 SVGEGT. This CDR3 is built from 16 residues. V was clipped by 6 bases and J by 0 bases, with 15 bases between them. The CDR3, as DNA: TGTGCCAGCAGCGACCCAGGTGAACTAGCCAAAAACATTCAGTACTTC. Amino acids: CASSDPGELAKNIQYF.

Ten or more counts support this clonotype. J is TRBJ2-7 and V is TRBV6-1; D possibly corresponds to TRBD2 (7 bases). The CDR3 covers 14 residues. Germline V gene lookup returns CDR1 MNHNS and CDR2 SASEGT. Trimming removed 6 bases from V and 5 bases from J, with 17 bases in between. CDR3 protein: CASSPAGAGDEQYF. The CDR3 bases are TGTGCCAGCAGCCCCGCGGGGGCAGGCGACGAGCAGTACTTC.

In this sample, this clonotype turned up many times. J is TRBJ2-1 and V is TRBV28; TRBD2 matches at 8 bases. The ends lost 5 bases at V and 0 bases at J; junction bases unmatched: 3. The CDR3 covers 15 residues. The germline gives CDR1 MDHEN, CDR2 SYDVKM. The CDR3 reads CASSTSGGSYNEQFF. The CDR3 DNA follows: TGTGCCAGCAGTACCAGCGGGGGCTCCTACAATGAGCAGTTCTTC.